These 23 T cell receptor beta chains came from one sample sequenced in a study of cytomegalovirus exposure and HLA in healthy donors. The PCR ran on 60 Vbeta and 13 Jbeta primers. Assay used: immunoSEQ multiplex PCR; TCRdb lists only in-frame clones, some missing. The sample holds about 130,000 clones; about 81% are singletons and the top ten take about 1.1%. Source material: PBMCs. The receptors were gathered from a woman between 25 and 40 years old in good health and CMV-seronegative.

The CDR3 loop reads CASSLAGRGLRNTEAFF. Here the CDR3 DNA reads TGTGCCAGCAGCTTAGCGGGCAGGGGGCTCCGAAACACTGAAGCTTTCTTT. The genes are TRBV7-6 and TRBJ1-1, with 8 positions matching TRBD1. CDR3 size: 17 residues. The germline V gene encodes CDR1 SGHVS and CDR2 FNYEAQ. Unmatched junction bases numbered 8, after V lost 0 bases and J lost 2 bases.

This clone occurred a few times. V is TRBV11-3 and J is TRBJ2-1; 9 bases are shared with TRBD2. The CDR3 has 18 amino acids. Germline V lookup: CDR1 SGHNT, CDR2 YENEEA. The trim removed 4 bases at V and 4 bases at J, leaving 14 bases unmatched. CDR3 bases: TGTGCCAGCAGCTCCCACGGTAGCGGGAGTGTGGGTTACAATGAGCAGTTCTTC. Translating gives CASSSHGSGSVGYNEQFF.

The rearrangement uses TRBV10-2 and TRBJ2-2; unclear D gene. With 6 bases removed from V and 0 bases from J, the gap between germline ends came to 5 bases. Germline V lookup: CDR1 WSHSY, CDR2 SAAADI. The CDR3 sequence is 13 residues long. The CDR3 here is CASSLANTGELFF. The DNA of the CDR3 is TGCGCCAGCAGCCTAGCGAACACCGGGGAGCTGTTTTTT.

This chain uses TRBV5-8 with TRBJ2-4; a possible D gene is TRBD1 (5 bases). V lost 0 bases and J 2 bases, leaving 6 bases between the germline ends. This CDR3 has 14 residues. The germline gives CDR1 SGHTS, CDR2 YDEGEE. The CDR3 here is CASSLAGTKNIQYF. In DNA form, the CDR3 reads TGTGCCAGCAGCTTGGCAGGGACCAAAAACATTCAGTACTTC.

About this clone: Mismatch with germline at one junction end may stem from a read error. This chain uses TRBV7-7 with TRBJ2-1; the match to TRBD2 covers 11 bases. CDR3 length: 15 amino acids. Germline CDR1 SSHAT, CDR2 FNYEAQ (reference sequence). CDR3: CASSYSSGGNNEQFF. Written as DNA, the CDR3 is TGTGCTAGCAGCTACTCTAGCGGGGGGAACAATGAGCAGTTCTTC.

This clone appeared once. The rearrangement links TRBV10-3 to TRBJ2-7; 10 positions agree with TRBD2. Germline V gene lookup returns CDR1 ENHRY and CDR2 SYGVKD. V gave up 7 bases and J gave up 0 bases; unmatched junction bases: 9. The CDR3 consists of 16 residues. As DNA, the CDR3 is TGTGCCATCACAAGCGGACTAGCGGTTAACTCCTACGAGCAGTACTTC. Amino acid sequence: CAITSGLAVNSYEQYF.

This rearrangement joins TRBV5-6 to TRBJ2-1, with 9 bases identical to TRBD1. This CDR3 has 15 amino acids. CDR1 and CDR2 from the germline V gene are SGHDT and YYEEEE. V lost 5 bases, J lost 5 bases, and 8 bases stayed unmatched. The CDR3 loop reads CASSPGQGFNNEQFF. CDR3 coding DNA: TGTGCCAGCAGTCCAGGACAGGGGTTTAACAATGAGCAGTTCTTC.

This clone appeared a few times. The chain carries TRBV7-3 and TRBJ1-2; D call uncertain. The CDR3 consists of 14 residues. Trimming left V 1 base short and J 4 bases short, with 10 bases between. Germline CDR1 is SGHTA and CDR2 is FQGTGA. CDR3 sequence (DNA): TGTGCCAGCAGCTTAAATCCGAGTAGCTATGGCTACACCTTC. It is translated as CASSLNPSSYGYTF.

The chain is built from TRBV12-5 and TRBJ1-5; 7 nucleotides align to TRBD1. The V gene end was trimmed by 3 bases and the J gene end by 4 bases; junction bases not matched to a gene: 6. Germline assignment: CDR1 LGHNT and CDR2 FRNRAP. The CDR3 consists of 15 residues. The CDR3 is CASGFGQVLNQPQHF. For the CDR3, the DNA is TGTGCTAGTGGTTTTGGACAGGTTCTTAATCAGCCCCAGCATTTT.

V is TRBV5-1 and J is TRBJ1-3; D unclear. The CDR3 length is 13 residues. The germline V gene has CDR1 SGHRS and CDR2 YFSETQ. The ends were cut back, 4 bases at V and 4 bases at J, with 9 bases in the middle. The CDR3 region has the DNA TGCGCCAGCAGCGGTACCGGGGGAAACACCATATATTTT. Translated: CASSGTGGNTIYF. The whole variable domain, remainder taken from reference TRBV5-1 and TRBJ1-3, is KAGVTQTPRYLIKTRGQQVTLSCSPISGHRSVSWYQQTPGQGLQFLFEYFSETQRNKGNFPGRFSGRQFSNSRSEMNVSTLELGDSALYLCASSGTGGNTIYFGEGSWLTVV.

This clone came up a few times. The chain has TRBV19 and TRBJ2-1, with D possibly being TRBD2 (6 bases). The V end was cut by 1 base, the J end by 9 bases, with 13 bases between. The CDR3 totals 14 residues. Germline CDR1 reads LNHDA; CDR2 reads SQIVND (reference sequence). The CDR3 loop reads CASSIVGGRSEQFF. The CDR3 coding sequence is TGTGCCAGTAGTATAGTAGGAGGGAGGAGTGAGCAGTTCTTC.

CDR3: CASSYSRENTEAFF. The CDR3 region has the DNA TGTGCCAGCTCGTACTCCCGGGAAAACACTGAAGCTTTCTTT. This chain links TRBV6-1 with TRBJ1-1; no firm D call. Trimming cost V 8 bases and J 2 bases, with 15 bases left between them. The CDR3 runs to 14 residues. Germline CDR1 is MNHNS and CDR2 is SASEGT.

V is TRBV5-1 and J is TRBJ2-7; possible D gene TRBD2, 5 bases. Germline V CDR1 and CDR2: SGHRS, YFSETQ. V was trimmed by 3 bases and J by 3 bases, leaving 10 bases between them. The CDR3 loop spans 13 amino acids. The CDR3 protein is CASSSGLLYEQYF. Here the CDR3 DNA reads TGCGCCAGCAGCTCAGGACTCCTCTACGAGCAGTACTTC. Full variable domain (remainder filled in from reference TRBV5-1 and TRBJ2-7): KAGVTQTPRYLIKTRGQQVTLSCSPISGHRSVSWYQQTPGQGLQFLFEYFSETQRNKGNFPGRFSGRQFSNSRSEMNVSTLELGDSALYLCASSSGLLYEQYFGPGTRLTVT.

The rearrangement joins TRBV5-4 to TRBJ2-5; TRBD2 might be the D (6 bases). The V end lost 0 bases, the J end lost 2 bases, and 8 bases lay between the germline ends. From germline, CDR1 is SGHNT and CDR2 YYREEE (reference sequence). This CDR3 comprises 14 residues. The CDR3 is CASSLAGVQETQYF. CDR3 nucleotides: TGTGCCAGCAGCTTGGCGGGGGTACAAGAGACCCAGTACTTC.

The count of this clone is one. The gene calls are TRBV7-9 and TRBJ2-1; tentative D call: TRBD2 (5 bases). The CDR3 totals 13 residues. Germline V gene data show CDR1 as SEHNR and CDR2 as FQNEAQ (reference sequence). Trimming took off 5 bases at V and 9 bases at J, with 14 bases between the two ends. As DNA, the CDR3 is TGTGCCAGCAGCACTCCCGGGGAGATTGAGCAGTTCTTC. Protein: CASSTPGEIEQFF.

This chain uses TRBV29-1 with TRBJ1-1; 8 nucleotides agree with TRBD1. The ends lost 4 bases at V and 5 bases at J; junction bases unmatched: 6. This CDR3 is built from 13 residues. CDR1 and CDR2 from the germline V gene are SQVTM and ANQGSEA. CDR3 residues: CSVVGQGGTEAFF. The CDR3, as DNA: TGCAGCGTTGTAGGACAGGGAGGAACTGAAGCTTTCTTT.

On this clone itself: The sample has other DNA sequences that encode this CDR3 too. V gene TRBV11-2 combines with J gene TRBJ2-5; possible D gene TRBD1, 6 bases. CDR3 length: 15 amino acids. Trimming took 6 bases from V and 1 from J, leaving 15 bases between them. Looked up from germline, CDR1 is SGHAT and CDR2 is FQNNGV. Here the CDR3 DNA reads TGTGCCAGCAGTCTGACAGGAGGTCTCCAAGAGACCCAGTACTTC. It encodes CASSLTGGLQETQYF.

Points on this clone: One end of the junction fails to match germline, which may point to a read error. J is TRBJ1-2 and V is TRBV27; TRBD1 aligns across 7 bases. The CDR3 is 12 residues long. Germline V CDR1 and CDR2: MNHEY, SMNVEV (reference sequence). CDR3 in DNA: TGTGCCAGCAGTTTTTCCGGGACAGAGTTTTCCTTC. Its protein is CASSFSGTEFSF.

The genes are TRBV7-9 and TRBJ2-7; 8 bases are a match to TRBD1. CDR3 length equals 13 residues. The junction had 3 bases not matched to a gene; V was cut back by 1 base and J by 7 bases. Germline V lookup: CDR1 SEHNR, CDR2 FQNEAQ (reference sequence). As DNA, the CDR3 is TGTGCCAGCAGCTTAGAGACAGGGGTGGAGCAGTACTTC. The encoded protein is CASSLETGVEQYF.

The table lists this clone with a count of one. The limits of the CDR3 on the DNA are not certain, so only TCRdb's listed CDR3 is given. The chain employs TRBV11-2 and TRBJ2-5; no DNA check was done on the table's D call, TRBD1. From its first to its last residue, the CDR3 has 14 amino acids. Germline V lookup: CDR1 SGHAT, CDR2 FQNNGV. The CDR3 is CASSFATGTETRYF.

The chain carries TRBV7-9 and TRBJ2-1; 11 bases map to TRBD2. The trim removed 6 bases at V and 6 bases at J, leaving 7 bases unmatched. Germline CDR1 reads SEHNR; CDR2 reads FQNEAQ (reference sequence). CDR3 size: 15 residues. The CDR3 loop reads CASSWRLAGLNEQFF. The CDR3 DNA follows: TGTGCCAGCAGTTGGCGACTAGCGGGACTCAATGAGCAGTTCTTC.

This clone appeared once. CDR3 sequence reads: CASSLTGRPNYGYTF. The CDR3 DNA is TGTGCCAGCAGTTTAACGGGGAGACCTAACTATGGCTACACCTTC. The genes are TRBV27 and TRBJ1-2; no definite D call. The V gene lost 2 bases and the J gene lost 0 bases, with 10 bases spanning the gap. Germline CDR1 MNHEY, CDR2 SMNVEV (reference sequence). The CDR3 contains 15 residues.

V and J are TRBV2 and TRBJ2-7; TRBD1 matches 8 bases. Germline CDR1 SNHLY, CDR2 FYNNEI. The CDR3 is 16 amino acids. After removal of 0 bases from V and 0 bases from J, the junction contained 4 bases not matched to a gene. CDR3 DNA: TGTGCCAGCAGTGAAGCGCTAGGACAGGGCTCCTACGAGCAGTACTTC. Amino acids: CASSEALGQGSYEQYF.